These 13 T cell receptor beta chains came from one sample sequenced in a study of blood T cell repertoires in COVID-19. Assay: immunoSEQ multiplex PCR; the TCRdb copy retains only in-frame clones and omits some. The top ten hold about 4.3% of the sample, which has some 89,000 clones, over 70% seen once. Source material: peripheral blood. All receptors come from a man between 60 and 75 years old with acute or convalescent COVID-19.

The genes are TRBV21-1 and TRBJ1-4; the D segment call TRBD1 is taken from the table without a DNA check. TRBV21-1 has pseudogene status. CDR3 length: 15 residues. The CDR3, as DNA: TGTGCCAGCAGCTTCCGGACAGGGTGGTATGAAAAACTGTTTTTT. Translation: CASSFRTGWYEKLFF.

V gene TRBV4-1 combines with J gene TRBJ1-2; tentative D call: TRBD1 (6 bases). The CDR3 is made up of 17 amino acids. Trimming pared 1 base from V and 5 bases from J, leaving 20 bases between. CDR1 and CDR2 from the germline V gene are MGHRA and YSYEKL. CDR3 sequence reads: CASSQVSGARTGYGYTF. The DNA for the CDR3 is TGCGCCAGCAGCCAAGTTTCAGGGGCGCGGACCGGGTATGGCTACACCTTC.

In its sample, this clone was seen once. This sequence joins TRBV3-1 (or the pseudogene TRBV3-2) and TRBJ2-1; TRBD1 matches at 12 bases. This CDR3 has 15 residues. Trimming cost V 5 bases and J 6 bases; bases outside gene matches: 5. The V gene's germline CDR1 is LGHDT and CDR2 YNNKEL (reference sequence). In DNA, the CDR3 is TGTGCCAGCAGCTCCGGGACAGGGGGCTTCAATGAGCAGTTCTTC. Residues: CASSSGTGGFNEQFF.

In DNA form, the CDR3 reads TGTGCCAGCAGCGCAGGGGGTTCCTCTGGAAACACCATATATTTT. This gives the protein CASSAGGSSGNTIYF. The V and J genes are TRBV9 and TRBJ1-3, with TRBD1 identical over 7 bases. The CDR3 runs to 15 residues. V dropped 3 bases and J dropped 0; count of bases not matched to a gene: 3. CDR1 is SGDLS, CDR2 YYNGEE, per germline.

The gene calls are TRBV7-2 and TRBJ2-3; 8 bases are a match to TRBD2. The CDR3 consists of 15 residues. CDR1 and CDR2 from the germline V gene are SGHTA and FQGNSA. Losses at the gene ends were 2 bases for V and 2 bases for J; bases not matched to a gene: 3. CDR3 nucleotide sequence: TGTGCCAGCAGCTTAACTAGCGGATACACAGATACGCAGTATTTT. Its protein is CASSLTSGYTDTQYF.

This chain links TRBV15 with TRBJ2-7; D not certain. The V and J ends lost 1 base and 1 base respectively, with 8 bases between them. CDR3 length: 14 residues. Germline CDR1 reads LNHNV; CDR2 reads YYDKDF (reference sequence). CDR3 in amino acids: CATSRVSVSYEQYF. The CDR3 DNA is TGTGCCACCAGCAGAGTTTCAGTATCCTACGAGCAGTACTTC.

The CDR3 DNA reads TGTGCCAGCAGGACTGGGACAGCTCCCAATTCACCCCTCCACTTT. Translation gives CASRTGTAPNSPLHF. The V gene is TRBV28, the J gene TRBJ1-6, with TRBD1 matching over 7 bases. V trimming: 6 bases; J trimming: 7 bases; junction bases outside the gene matches: 9. Germline CDR1 MDHEN, CDR2 SYDVKM. The CDR3 runs to 15 residues. The whole variable domain, filled in from reference TRBV28 and TRBJ1-6, reads DVKVTQSSRYLVKRTGEKVFLECVQDMDHENMFWYRQDPGLGLRLIYFSYDVKMKEKGDIPEGYSVSREKKERFSLILESASTNQTSMYLCASRTGTAPNSPLHFGNGTRLTVT.

CDR3 residues: CASSQSRKPQPQHF. CDR3 in DNA: TGTGCCAGCAGCCAATCTCGCAAGCCTCAGCCCCAGCATTTT. V and J are TRBV14 and TRBJ1-5; D is unresolved. CDR1 and CDR2 (germline): SGHDN, FVKESK. The length of the CDR3 is 14 residues. V was shortened by 2 bases and J by 6 bases, with 11 bases between the two germline ends.

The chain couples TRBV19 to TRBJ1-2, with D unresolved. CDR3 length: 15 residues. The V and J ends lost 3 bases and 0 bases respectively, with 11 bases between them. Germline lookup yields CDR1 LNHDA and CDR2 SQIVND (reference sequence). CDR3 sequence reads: CASSIPGMANYGYTF. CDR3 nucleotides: TGTGCCAGTAGTATTCCCGGGATGGCTAACTATGGCTACACCTTC.

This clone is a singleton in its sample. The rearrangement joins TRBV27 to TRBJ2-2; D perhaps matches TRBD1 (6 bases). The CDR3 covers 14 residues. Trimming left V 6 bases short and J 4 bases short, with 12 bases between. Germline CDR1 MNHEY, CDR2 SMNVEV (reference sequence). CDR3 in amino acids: CASSRGRGTGELFF. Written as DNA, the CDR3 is TGTGCCAGCAGCCGGGGCAGGGGCACCGGGGAGCTGTTTTTT.

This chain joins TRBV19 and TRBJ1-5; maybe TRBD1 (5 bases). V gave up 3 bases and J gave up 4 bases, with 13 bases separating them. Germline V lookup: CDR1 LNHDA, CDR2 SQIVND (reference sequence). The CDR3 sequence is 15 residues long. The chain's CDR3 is CASSMGSQVNQPQHF. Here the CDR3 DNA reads TGTGCCAGTAGTATGGGGTCACAGGTTAATCAGCCCCAGCATTTT.

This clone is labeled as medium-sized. This CDR3 is CASSLGHMNTEAFF. CDR3 DNA sequence: TGCGCCAGCAGCTTGGGACACATGAACACTGAAGCTTTCTTT. This sequence joins TRBV5-1 and TRBJ1-1; D is unresolved. The CDR3 covers 14 residues. Germline V gene sequence: CDR1 SGHRS, CDR2 YFSETQ. Trimming stripped 0 bases from V and 0 bases from J, with 6 bases between.

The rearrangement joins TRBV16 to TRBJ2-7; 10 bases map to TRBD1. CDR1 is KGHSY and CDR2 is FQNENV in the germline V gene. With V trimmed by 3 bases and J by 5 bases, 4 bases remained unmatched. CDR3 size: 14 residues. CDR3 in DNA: TGTGCCAGCAGCCAGCCGGGACAGGGGAACGAGCAGTACTTC. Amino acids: CASSQPGQGNEQYF.